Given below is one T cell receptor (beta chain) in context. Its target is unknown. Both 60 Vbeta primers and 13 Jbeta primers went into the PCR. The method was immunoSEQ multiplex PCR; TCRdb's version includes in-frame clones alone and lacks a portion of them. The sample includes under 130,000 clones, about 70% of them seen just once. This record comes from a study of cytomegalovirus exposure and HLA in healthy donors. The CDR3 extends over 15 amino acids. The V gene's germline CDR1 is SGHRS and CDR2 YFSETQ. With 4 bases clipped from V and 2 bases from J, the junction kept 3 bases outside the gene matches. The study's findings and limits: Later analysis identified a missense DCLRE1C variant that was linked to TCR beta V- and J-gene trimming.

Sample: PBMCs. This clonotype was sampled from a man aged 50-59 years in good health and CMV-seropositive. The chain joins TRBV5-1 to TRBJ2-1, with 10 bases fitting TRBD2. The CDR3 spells CASSVSGGPYNEQFF. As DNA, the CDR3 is TGCGCCAGCAGCGTTAGCGGGGGGCCCTACAATGAGCAGTTCTTC. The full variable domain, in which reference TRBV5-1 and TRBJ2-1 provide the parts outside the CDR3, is KAGVTQTPRYLIKTRGQQVTLSCSPISGHRSVSWYQQTPGQGLQFLFEYFSETQRNKGNFPGRFSGRQFSNSRSEMNVSTLELGDSALYLCASSVSGGPYNEQFFGPGTRLTVL.